The sequence of this T cell receptor (beta chain) was determined in a study of CD8+CD57+ T cells in acquired aplastic anemia. Patients chosen for sequencing had shown CD8+CD57+ cell expansion by flow cytometry. The CDR3 is made up of 13 amino acids. Germline loops: CDR1 LNHDA, CDR2 SQIVND (reference sequence). Between the trimmed V and J ends, which lost 5 bases and 8 bases, there was a span of 13 bases. The template for TCR beta VDJ and CDR3 sequence profiling was genomic DNA. Each CDR3 protein gets one entry after TCRdb re-called the reads with MiXCR. This table holds around 170,000 distinct CDR3 sequences, roughly half found once.

This sequence originates from a human donor with aplastic anemia. Sample: sorted CD4+, CD8+, or CD8+CD57+ T cells (not recorded which) from PBMCs. The chain recombines TRBV19 with TRBJ2-1, with D possibly matching TRBD1 (5 bases). The CDR3 nucleotides are TGTGCCAGTAGTGTGTCGACAGTCGATGAGCAGTTCTTC. It encodes CASSVSTVDEQFF.